This TCR beta chain appears in the sequencing data of a study of cytomegalovirus exposure and HLA in healthy donors. About the study: A prior analysis found 100 million to 140 million unique TCR beta sequences from roughly 180 million T cells.

Study-wide results and caveats: An ancestry cluster, one associated with Asian ancestry, reportedly showed fewer N-insertions than the approximately 670-donor mean in a later analysis. V segments that were indistinguishable, TRBV6-2 and TRBV6-3 among them, were omitted from analysis.

Turning to this clone: Its antigen is not identified.

The study ran its PCR with 60 Vbeta and 13 Jbeta primers. Method: immunoSEQ multiplex PCR; TCRdb's copy keeps in-frame clones and lacks some. The data contain roughly 150,000 clones, 60% to 75% of them singletons. The CDR3 spans 14 residues. Looked up from germline, CDR1 is SGHVS and CDR2 is FQNEAQ. The V and J ends lost 1 base and 6 bases respectively, with 12 bases between them. This chain links TRBV7-8 with TRBJ1-1; a possible D gene is TRBD1 (5 bases). The sample consisted of PBMCs. The origin of this receptor is a man aged 25-45 years in good health and CMV-seronegative. CDR3 DNA: TGTGCCAGCAGCTTAGATCAGGGTGCCGCTGAAGCTTTCTTT. The encoded protein is CASSLDQGAAEAFF.